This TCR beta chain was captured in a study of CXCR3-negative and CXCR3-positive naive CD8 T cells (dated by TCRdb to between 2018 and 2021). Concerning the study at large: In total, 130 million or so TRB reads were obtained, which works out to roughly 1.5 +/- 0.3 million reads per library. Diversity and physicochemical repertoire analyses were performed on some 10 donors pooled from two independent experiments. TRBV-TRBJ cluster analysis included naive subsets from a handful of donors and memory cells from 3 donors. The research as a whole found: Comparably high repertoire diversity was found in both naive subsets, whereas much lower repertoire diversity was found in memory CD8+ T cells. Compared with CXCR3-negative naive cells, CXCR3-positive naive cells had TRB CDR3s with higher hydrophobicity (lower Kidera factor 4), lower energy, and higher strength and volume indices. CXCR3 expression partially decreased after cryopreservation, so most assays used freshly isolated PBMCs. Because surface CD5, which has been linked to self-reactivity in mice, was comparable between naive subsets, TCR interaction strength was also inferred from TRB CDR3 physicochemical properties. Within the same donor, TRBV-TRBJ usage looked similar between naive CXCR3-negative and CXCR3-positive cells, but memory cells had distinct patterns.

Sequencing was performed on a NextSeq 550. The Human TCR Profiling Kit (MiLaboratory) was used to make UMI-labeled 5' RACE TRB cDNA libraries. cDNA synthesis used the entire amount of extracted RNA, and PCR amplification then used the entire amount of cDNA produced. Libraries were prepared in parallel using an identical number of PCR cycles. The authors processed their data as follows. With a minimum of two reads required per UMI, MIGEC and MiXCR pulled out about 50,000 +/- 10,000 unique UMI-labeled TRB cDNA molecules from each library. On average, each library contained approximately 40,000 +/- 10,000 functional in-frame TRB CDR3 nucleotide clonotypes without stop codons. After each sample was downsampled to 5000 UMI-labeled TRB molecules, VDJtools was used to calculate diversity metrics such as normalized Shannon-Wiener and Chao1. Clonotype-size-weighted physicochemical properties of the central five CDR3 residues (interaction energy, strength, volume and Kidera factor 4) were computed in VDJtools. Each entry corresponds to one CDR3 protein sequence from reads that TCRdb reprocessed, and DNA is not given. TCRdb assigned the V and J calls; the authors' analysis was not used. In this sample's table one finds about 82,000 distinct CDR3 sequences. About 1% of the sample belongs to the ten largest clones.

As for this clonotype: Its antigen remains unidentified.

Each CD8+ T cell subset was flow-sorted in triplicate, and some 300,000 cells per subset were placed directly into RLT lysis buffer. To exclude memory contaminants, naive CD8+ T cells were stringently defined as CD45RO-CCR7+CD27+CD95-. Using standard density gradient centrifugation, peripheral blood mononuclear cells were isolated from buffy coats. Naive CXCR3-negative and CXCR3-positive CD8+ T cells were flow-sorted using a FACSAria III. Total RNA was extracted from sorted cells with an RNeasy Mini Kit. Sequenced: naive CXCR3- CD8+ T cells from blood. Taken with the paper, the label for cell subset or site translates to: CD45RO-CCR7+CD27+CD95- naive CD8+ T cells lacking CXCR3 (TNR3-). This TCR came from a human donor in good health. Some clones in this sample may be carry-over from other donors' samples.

The CDR3 has the sequence CASSLGGGNYEQYF. The sequence is built from TRBV28 and TRBJ2-7; TCRdb lists TRBD2, though no DNA is available to test this call. The CDR3 measures 14 amino acids from cysteine to phenylalanine. The DNA is unrecorded. Taken from the germline V gene, the CDR1 and CDR2 loops are MDHEN and SYDVKM.